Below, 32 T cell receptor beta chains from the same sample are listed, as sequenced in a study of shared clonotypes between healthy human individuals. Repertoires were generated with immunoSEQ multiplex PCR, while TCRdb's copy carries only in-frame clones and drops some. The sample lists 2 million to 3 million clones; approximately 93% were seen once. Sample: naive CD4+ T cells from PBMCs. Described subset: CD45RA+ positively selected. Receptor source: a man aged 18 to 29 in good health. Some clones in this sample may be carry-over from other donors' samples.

In DNA form, the CDR3 reads TGTGCCAGCAGCGCTTCAGGGGCGAAGAACACTGAAGCTTTCTTT. Translating gives CASSASGAKNTEAFF. This rearrangement joins TRBV7-8 to TRBJ1-1; D is perhaps TRBD1 (6 bases). V was trimmed by 5 bases and J by 1 base, leaving 14 bases between them. Germline CDR1 and CDR2: SGHVS and FQNEAQ. This CDR3 is 15 amino acids long.

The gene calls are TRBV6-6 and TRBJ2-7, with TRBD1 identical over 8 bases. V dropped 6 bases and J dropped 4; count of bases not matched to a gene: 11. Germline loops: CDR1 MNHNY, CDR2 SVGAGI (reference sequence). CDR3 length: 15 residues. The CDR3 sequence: CASRPRWDRTYEQYF. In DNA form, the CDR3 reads TGTGCCAGCAGACCCCGGTGGGACAGGACATACGAGCAGTACTTC.

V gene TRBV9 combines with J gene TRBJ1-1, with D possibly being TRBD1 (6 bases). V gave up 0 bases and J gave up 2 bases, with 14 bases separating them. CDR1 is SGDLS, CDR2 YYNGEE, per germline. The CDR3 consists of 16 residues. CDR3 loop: CASSVGPRGGNTEAFF. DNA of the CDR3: TGTGCCAGCAGCGTAGGGCCTAGGGGGGGAAACACTGAAGCTTTCTTT.

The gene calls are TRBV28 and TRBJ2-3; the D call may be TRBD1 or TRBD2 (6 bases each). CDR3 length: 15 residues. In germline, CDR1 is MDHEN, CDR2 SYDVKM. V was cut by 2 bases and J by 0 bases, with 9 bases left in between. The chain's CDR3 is CASSLQGRSTDTQYF. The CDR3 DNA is TGTGCCAGCAGTTTACAGGGGAGGAGCACAGATACGCAGTATTTT.

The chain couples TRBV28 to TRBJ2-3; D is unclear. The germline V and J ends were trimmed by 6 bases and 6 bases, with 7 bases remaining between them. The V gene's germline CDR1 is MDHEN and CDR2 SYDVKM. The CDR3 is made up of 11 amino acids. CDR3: CASSHADTQYF. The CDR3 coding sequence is TGTGCCAGCAGCCACGCCGATACGCAGTATTTT.

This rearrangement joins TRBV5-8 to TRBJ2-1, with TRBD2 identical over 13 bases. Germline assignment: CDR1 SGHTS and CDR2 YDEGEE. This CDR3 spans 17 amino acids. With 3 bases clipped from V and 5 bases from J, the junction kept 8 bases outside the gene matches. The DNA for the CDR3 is TGTGCCAGCAGCTCCCCGTGGGGGACTAGCGGGAACAATGAGCAGTTCTTC. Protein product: CASSSPWGTSGNNEQFF.

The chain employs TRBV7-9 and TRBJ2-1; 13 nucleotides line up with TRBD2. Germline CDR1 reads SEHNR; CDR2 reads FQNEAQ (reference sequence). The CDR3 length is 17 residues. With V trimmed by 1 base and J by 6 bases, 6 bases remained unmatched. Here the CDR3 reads CASSLDRGLAGANEQFF. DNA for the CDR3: TGTGCCAGCAGCTTAGATAGAGGACTAGCGGGAGCCAATGAGCAGTTCTTC. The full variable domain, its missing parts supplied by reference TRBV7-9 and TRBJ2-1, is DTGVSQNPRHKITKRGQNVTFRCDPISEHNRLYWYRQTLGQGPEFLTYFQNEAQLEKSRLLSDRFSAERPKGSFSTLEIQRTEQGDSAMYLCASSLDRGLAGANEQFFGPGTRLTVL.

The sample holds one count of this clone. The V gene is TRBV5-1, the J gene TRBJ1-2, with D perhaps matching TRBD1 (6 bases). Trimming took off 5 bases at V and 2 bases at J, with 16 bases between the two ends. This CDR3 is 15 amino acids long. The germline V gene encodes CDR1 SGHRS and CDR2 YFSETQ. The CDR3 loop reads CASSPGATVNYGYTF. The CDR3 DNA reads TGCGCCAGCAGTCCAGGGGCCACCGTCAACTATGGCTACACCTTC.

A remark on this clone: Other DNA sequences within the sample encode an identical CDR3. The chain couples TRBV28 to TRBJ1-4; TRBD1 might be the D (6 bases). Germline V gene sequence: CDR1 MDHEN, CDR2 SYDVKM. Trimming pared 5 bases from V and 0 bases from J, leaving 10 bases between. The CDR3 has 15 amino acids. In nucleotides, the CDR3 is TGTGCCAGCAGTACCTCAGGGGCAACTAATGAAAAACTGTTTTTT. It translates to CASSTSGATNEKLFF.

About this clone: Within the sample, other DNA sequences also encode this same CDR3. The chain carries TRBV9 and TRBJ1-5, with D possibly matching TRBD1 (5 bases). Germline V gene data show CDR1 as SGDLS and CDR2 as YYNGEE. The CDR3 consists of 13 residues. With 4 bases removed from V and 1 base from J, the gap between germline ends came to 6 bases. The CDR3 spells CASSRDSNQPQHF. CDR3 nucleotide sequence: TGTGCCAGCAGCAGGGACAGCAATCAGCCCCAGCATTTT.

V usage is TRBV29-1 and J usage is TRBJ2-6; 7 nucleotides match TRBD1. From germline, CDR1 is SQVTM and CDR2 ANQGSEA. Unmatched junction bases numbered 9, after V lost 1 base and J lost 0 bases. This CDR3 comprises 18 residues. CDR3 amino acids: CSVEGPGTDASGANVLTF. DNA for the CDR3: TGCAGCGTTGAAGGCCCCGGGACAGATGCCTCTGGGGCCAACGTCCTGACTTTC.

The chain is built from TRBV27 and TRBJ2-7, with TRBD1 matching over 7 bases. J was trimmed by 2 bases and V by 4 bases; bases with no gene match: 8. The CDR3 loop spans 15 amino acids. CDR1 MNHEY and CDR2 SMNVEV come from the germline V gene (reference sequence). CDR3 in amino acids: CASSSTGKVAYEQYF. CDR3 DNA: TGTGCCAGCAGTTCGACAGGGAAGGTTGCCTACGAGCAGTACTTC.

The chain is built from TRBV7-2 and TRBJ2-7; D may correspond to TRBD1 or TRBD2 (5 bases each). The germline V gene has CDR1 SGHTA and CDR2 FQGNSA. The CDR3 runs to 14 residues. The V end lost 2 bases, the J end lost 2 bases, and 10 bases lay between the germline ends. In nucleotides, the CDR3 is TGTGCCAGCAGCTTACACCGGGGCCCCTACGAGCAGTACTTC. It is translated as CASSLHRGPYEQYF. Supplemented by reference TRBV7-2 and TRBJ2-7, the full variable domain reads GAGVSQSPSNKVTEKGKDVELRCDPISGHTALYWYRQSLGQGLEFLIYFQGNSAPDKSGLPSDRFSAERTGGSVSTLTIQRTQQEDSAVYLCASSLHRGPYEQYFGPGTRLTVT.

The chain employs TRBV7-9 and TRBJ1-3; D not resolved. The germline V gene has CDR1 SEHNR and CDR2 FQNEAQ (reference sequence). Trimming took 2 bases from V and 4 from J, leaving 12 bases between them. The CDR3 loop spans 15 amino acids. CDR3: CASSLLHMSGNTIYF. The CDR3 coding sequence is TGTGCCAGCAGCTTACTCCACATGTCCGGAAACACCATATATTTT.

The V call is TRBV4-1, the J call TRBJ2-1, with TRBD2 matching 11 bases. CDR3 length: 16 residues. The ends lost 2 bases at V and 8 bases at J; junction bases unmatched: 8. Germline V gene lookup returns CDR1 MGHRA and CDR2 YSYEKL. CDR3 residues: CASSQLAGGQFDEQFF. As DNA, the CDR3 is TGCGCCAGCAGCCAATTAGCGGGAGGGCAGTTTGATGAGCAGTTCTTC.

The chain's CDR3 is CASSLVVASGNTIYF. The CDR3 coding sequence is TGTGCCAGCAGCTTGGTTGTCGCCTCTGGAAACACCATATATTTT. This chain connects TRBV5-5 to TRBJ1-3; no definite D call. The CDR3 runs to 15 residues. Trimming left V 0 bases short and J 0 bases short, with 7 bases between. Germline-derived CDR1 and CDR2 are SGHKS and YYEKEE (reference sequence).

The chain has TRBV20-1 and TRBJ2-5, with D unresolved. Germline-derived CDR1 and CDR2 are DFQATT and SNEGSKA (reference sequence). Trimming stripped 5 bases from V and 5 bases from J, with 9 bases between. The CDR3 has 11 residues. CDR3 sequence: CSAFKLETQYF. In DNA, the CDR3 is TGCAGTGCTTTCAAGTTGGAGACCCAGTACTTC.

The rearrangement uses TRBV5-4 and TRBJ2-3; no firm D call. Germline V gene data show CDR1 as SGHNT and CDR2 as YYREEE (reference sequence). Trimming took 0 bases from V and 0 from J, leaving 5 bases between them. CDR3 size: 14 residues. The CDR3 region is CASSLEGSTDTQYF. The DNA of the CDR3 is TGTGCCAGCAGCTTGGAGGGCAGCACAGATACGCAGTATTTT.

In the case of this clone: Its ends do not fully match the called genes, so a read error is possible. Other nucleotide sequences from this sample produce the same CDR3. The CDR3, as DNA: TGTGCCAGCAGTTTAGTAGCGGGAAGCTACGAGCAGTACTTC. Its protein is CASSLVAGSYEQYF. The chain uses TRBV7-9 and TRBJ2-7; 8 bases are a match to TRBD2. CDR3 length equals 14 residues. The germline CDR1 and CDR2 sequences are SEHNR and FQNEAQ (reference sequence). Drawing the rest from reference TRBV7-9 and TRBJ2-7, the complete variable domain is DTGVSQNPRHKITKRGQNVTFRCDPISEHNRLYWYRQTLGQGPEFLTYFQNEAQLEKSRLLSDRFSAERPKGSFSTLEIQRTEQGDSAMYLCASSLVAGSYEQYFGPGTRLTVT.

The chain's CDR3 is CASSLLSIGQNTEAFF. The CDR3 DNA is TGTGCCAGCAGCTTGCTATCCATCGGACAGAACACTGAAGCTTTCTTT. The J gene is TRBJ1-1, the V gene TRBV5-6, with a weak D call TRBD1 (5 bases). V dropped 1 base and J dropped 1 base, with 14 bases sitting between them. This CDR3 has 16 residues. Germline loops: CDR1 SGHDT, CDR2 YYEEEE.

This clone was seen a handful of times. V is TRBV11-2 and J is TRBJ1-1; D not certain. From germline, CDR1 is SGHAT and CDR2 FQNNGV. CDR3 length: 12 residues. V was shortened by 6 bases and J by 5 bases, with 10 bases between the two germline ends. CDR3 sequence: CASRLRRTEAFF. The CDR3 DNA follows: TGTGCCAGCAGGCTTAGGAGAACTGAAGCTTTCTTT.

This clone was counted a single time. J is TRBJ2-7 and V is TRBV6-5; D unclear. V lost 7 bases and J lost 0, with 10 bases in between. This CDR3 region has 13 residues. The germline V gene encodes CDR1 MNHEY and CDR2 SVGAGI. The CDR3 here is CASTDWRSYEQYF. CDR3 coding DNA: TGTGCCAGCACCGACTGGCGCTCCTACGAGCAGTACTTC.

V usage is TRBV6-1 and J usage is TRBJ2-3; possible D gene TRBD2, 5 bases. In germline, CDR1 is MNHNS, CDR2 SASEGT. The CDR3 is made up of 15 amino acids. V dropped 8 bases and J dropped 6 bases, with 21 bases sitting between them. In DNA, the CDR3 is TGTGCCAGCGGGCGGGCATTAACGGCTGAGGATACGCAGTATTTT. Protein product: CASGRALTAEDTQYF.

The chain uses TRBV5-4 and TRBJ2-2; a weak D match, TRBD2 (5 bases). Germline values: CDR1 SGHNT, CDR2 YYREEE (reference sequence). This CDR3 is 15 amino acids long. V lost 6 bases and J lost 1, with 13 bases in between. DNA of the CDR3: TGTGCCAGCAACTCACGGGGAATGAACACCGGGGAGCTGTTTTTT. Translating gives CASNSRGMNTGELFF.

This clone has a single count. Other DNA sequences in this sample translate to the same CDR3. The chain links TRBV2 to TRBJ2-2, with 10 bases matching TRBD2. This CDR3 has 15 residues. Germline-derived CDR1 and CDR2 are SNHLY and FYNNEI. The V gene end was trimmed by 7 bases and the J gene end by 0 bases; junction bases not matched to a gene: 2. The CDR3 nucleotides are TGTGCCAGCACCGGACTAGCGGCGAACACCGGGGAGCTGTTTTTT. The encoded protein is CASTGLAANTGELFF.

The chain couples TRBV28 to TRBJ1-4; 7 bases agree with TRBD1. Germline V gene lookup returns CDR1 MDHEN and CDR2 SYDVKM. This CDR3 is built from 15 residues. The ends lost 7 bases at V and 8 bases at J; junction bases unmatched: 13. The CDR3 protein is CASKDRRTGGEKLFF. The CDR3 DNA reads TGTGCCAGCAAGGACAGGAGGACGGGGGGAGAAAAACTGTTTTTT.

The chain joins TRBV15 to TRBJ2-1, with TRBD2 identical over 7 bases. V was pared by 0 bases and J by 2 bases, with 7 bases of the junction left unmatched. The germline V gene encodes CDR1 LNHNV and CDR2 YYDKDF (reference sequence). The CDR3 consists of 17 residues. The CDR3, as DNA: TGTGCCACCAGCAGAGAAGGGGCGGGAGTAACCTACAATGAGCAGTTCTTC. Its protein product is CATSREGAGVTYNEQFF.

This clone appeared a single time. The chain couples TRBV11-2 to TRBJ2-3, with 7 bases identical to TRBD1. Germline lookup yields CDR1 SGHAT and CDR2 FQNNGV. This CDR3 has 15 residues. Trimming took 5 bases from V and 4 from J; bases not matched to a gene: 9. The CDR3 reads CASSKTGIEADTQYF. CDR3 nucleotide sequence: TGTGCCAGCAGCAAGACAGGGATCGAGGCAGATACGCAGTATTTT. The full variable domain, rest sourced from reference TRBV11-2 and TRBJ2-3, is EAGVAQSPRYKIIEKRQSVAFWCNPISGHATLYWYQQILGQGPKLLIQFQNNGVVDDSQLPKDRFSAERLKGVDSTLKIQPAKLEDSAVYLCASSKTGIEADTQYFGPGTRLTVL.

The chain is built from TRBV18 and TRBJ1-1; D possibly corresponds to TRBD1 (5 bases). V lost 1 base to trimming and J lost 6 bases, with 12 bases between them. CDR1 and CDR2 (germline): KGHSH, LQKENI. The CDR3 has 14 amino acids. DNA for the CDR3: TGTGCCAGCTCACCACTTGGCAGGGCTGCTGAAGCTTTCTTT. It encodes CASSPLGRAAEAFF.

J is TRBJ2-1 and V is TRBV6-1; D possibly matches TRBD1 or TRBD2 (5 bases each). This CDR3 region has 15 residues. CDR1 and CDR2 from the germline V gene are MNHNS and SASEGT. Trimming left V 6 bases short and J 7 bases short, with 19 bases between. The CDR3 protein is CASRTGTLLFNEQFF. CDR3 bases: TGTGCCAGCAGGACCGGGACCCTGTTGTTTAATGAGCAGTTCTTC.

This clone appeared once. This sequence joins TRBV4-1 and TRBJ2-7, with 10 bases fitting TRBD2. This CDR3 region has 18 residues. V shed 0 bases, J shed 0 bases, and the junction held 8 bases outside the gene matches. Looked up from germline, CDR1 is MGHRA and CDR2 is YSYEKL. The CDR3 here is CASSQDRSPSGSSYEQYF. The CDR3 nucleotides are TGCGCCAGCAGCCAAGATCGGTCCCCTAGCGGGAGCTCCTACGAGCAGTACTTC.

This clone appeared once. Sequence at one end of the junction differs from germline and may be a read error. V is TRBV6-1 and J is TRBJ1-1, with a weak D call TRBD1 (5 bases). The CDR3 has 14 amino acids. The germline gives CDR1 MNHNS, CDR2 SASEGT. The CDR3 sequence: CVSTPRGQRTEAFF. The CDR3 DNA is TGTGTCAGCACTCCCCGGGGCCAACGCACTGAAGCTTTCTTT.